This TCR beta chain was sequenced during a study of shared clonotypes between healthy human individuals. The wider study: A couple of women and a few men aged 18 to 49 made up the donors.

V was cut by 5 bases and J by 4 bases, with 14 bases left in between. The CDR3 sequence is 13 residues long. Germline V gives CDR1 GTSNPN, CDR2 SVGIG (reference sequence). This clone was seen a few times. The protocol was immunoSEQ multiplex PCR, while the TCRdb copy is restricted to in-frame clones and leaves out a portion. The data hold about 1.1 million clones, with around three quarters observed a single time. J is TRBJ1-1 and V is TRBV30, with unresolved D. The receptor's source is a man younger than 35 in good health. Some clones in this sample may be carry-over from other donors' samples. The sequenced sample was memory CD4+ T cells from PBMCs. This sample's subset: CD45RA-negative fraction. The CDR3 nucleotides read TGTGCCTGGGACCGGGAGCGGGGCACTGAAGCTTTCTTT. This gives the protein CAWDRERGTEAFF.